A single sample gave rise to the 30 T cell receptor beta chains below, sequenced in a study of T cell responses to AZD1222 COVID-19 vaccine. Here immunoSEQ multiplex PCR was the method, and the copy in TCRdb shows in-frame clones only, minus some. The sample consists of about 150,000 clones, roughly 90% of them appearing once. The starting material was peripheral blood, obtained on day 0 of AZD1222 vaccination. Receptors originate from an adult in good health.

This clone was observed a few times. This chain links TRBV7-2 with TRBJ2-7, with D possibly being TRBD1 (5 bases). The germline gives CDR1 SGHTA, CDR2 FQGNSA. Deletions cut 9 bases from V and 0 bases from J, with 12 bases between. The CDR3 is 13 residues long. The CDR3 loop is CASDAGLSYEQYF. DNA of the CDR3: TGTGCCAGTGACGCAGGGCTCTCCTACGAGCAGTACTTC.

V usage is TRBV6-1 and J usage is TRBJ1-4; possible D gene TRBD1, 5 bases. V was pared by 5 bases and J by 8 bases, with 18 bases between. Germline lookup yields CDR1 MNHNS and CDR2 SASEGT. The CDR3 is made up of 15 amino acids. The CDR3 is CASSKPGTAGEKLFF. Here the CDR3 DNA reads TGTGCCAGCAGTAAACCAGGGACTGCAGGGGAAAAACTGTTTTTT.

The V call is TRBV10-3, the J call TRBJ1-4; 12 nucleotides match TRBD1. CDR1 is ENHRY, CDR2 SYGVKD, per germline. Trimming took 2 bases from V and 0 from J; bases not matched to a gene: 1. The length of the CDR3 is 17 residues. CDR3 in amino acids: CAISEGTGGSTNEKLFF. CDR3 bases: TGTGCCATCAGTGAGGGGACAGGGGGCTCAACTAATGAAAAACTGTTTTTT.

The CDR3, as DNA: TGTGCCAGCAGGCGTGCGGGCTCCTACGAGCAGTACTTC. This codes for CASRRAGSYEQYF. The chain combines TRBV6-5 with TRBJ2-7; possible D gene TRBD2, 5 bases. This CDR3 is built from 13 residues. Trimming pared 6 bases from V and 0 bases from J, leaving 9 bases between. Germline V gene data show CDR1 as MNHEY and CDR2 as SVGAGI.

V is TRBV7-9 and J is TRBJ1-2; TRBD1 is a possible D gene (6 bases). In germline, CDR1 is SEHNR, CDR2 FQNEAQ (reference sequence). Deletions cut 5 bases from V and 8 bases from J, with 18 bases between. The CDR3 loop spans 14 amino acids. CDR3 DNA sequence: TGTGCCAGCAGCCTGCCGGGACAAGTAGAAGGCTACACCTTC. Translating gives CASSLPGQVEGYTF.

The chain is built from TRBV5-1 and TRBJ2-3; 13 bases fit TRBD2. After removal of 4 bases from V and 3 bases from J, the junction contained 5 bases not matched to a gene. The CDR3 is 16 residues long. Germline CDR1 is SGHRS and CDR2 is YFSETQ. The DNA for the CDR3 is TGCGCCAGCAGCGAGGGACTAGCGGGGATAACAGATACGCAGTATTTT. This gives the protein CASSEGLAGITDTQYF.

The V and J genes are TRBV11-3 and TRBJ1-4; no reliable D call. The CDR3 extends over 15 amino acids. With 1 base removed from V and 6 bases from J, the gap between germline ends came to 12 bases. In germline, CDR1 is SGHNT, CDR2 YENEEA. The CDR3 DNA reads TGTGCCAGCAGCTTAGTTATAAATTTCTATGAAAAACTGTTTTTT. This encodes CASSLVINFYEKLFF.

The rearrangement joins TRBV4-3 to TRBJ2-7; maybe TRBD2 (6 bases). There are 14 residues in the CDR3. The germline CDR1 and CDR2 sequences are LGHNA and YSLEER. Trimming cost V 1 base and J 4 bases, with 11 bases left between them. The CDR3 reads CASSQGLVNYEQYF. DNA of the CDR3: TGCGCCAGCAGCCAAGGACTAGTAAATTACGAGCAGTACTTC.

This CDR3 is CASSSGGYGYTF. The DNA for the CDR3 is TGTGCCAGCAGCTCAGGGGGCTATGGCTACACCTTC. The genes are TRBV11-2 and TRBJ1-2; TRBD1 agrees at 7 bases. Germline V gene data show CDR1 as SGHAT and CDR2 as FQNNGV. V lost 4 bases to trimming and J lost 4 bases; unmatched junction nucleotides: 0. This CDR3 is 12 amino acids long.

The chain links TRBV4-3 to TRBJ2-5; 8 bases match TRBD2. Trimming cost V 0 bases and J 5 bases; bases outside gene matches: 11. The CDR3 has 17 residues. CDR1 and CDR2 from the germline V gene are LGHNA and YSLEER. CDR3 coding DNA: TGCGCCAGCAGCCAAGATGGTGGCGGGGGGCCCGGGGAGACCCAGTACTTC. Its protein is CASSQDGGGGPGETQYF.

This chain uses TRBV6-5 with TRBJ1-4; 9 bases align to TRBD1. This CDR3 has 16 residues. The V gene end was trimmed by 0 bases and the J gene end by 5 bases; junction bases not matched to a gene: 4. Germline V lookup: CDR1 MNHEY, CDR2 SVGAGI. CDR3 nucleotides: TGTGCCAGCAGTTACTCCACAGGGGGCTACAATGAAAAACTGTTTTTT. Its protein is CASSYSTGGYNEKLFF.

V and J are TRBV20-1 and TRBJ1-1; perhaps TRBD1 as D (5 bases). Trimming shortened V by 1 base and J by 9 bases, and 9 bases separated the two germline ends. Germline CDR1 is DFQATT and CDR2 is SNEGSKA (reference sequence). The CDR3 sequence is 11 residues long. The DNA of the CDR3 is TGCAGTGCTAGAGTCGGGACTCAAGCTTTCTTT. Its translation is CSARVGTQAFF.

This chain uses TRBV11-2 with TRBJ1-3; D is uncertain. The length of the CDR3 is 14 residues. V dropped 2 bases and J dropped 0 bases, with 5 bases sitting between them. Germline CDR1 SGHAT, CDR2 FQNNGV. CDR3 region: CASSLLLSGNTIYF. The CDR3 DNA is TGTGCCAGCAGCTTACTCCTCTCTGGAAACACCATATATTTT.

CDR3 DNA sequence: TGTGCCAGCAGCTCCTTGGGGGGGCTAGAGACCCAGTACTTC. Amino acids: CASSSLGGLETQYF. This rearrangement joins TRBV9 to TRBJ2-5; perhaps TRBD2 as D (7 bases). The germline CDR1 and CDR2 sequences are SGDLS and YYNGEE. Trimming cost V 4 bases and J 4 bases, with 14 bases left between them. The CDR3 sequence is 14 residues long.

V and J are TRBV10-3 and TRBJ1-1, with D possibly being TRBD1 (6 bases). The V and J ends lost 4 bases and 3 bases respectively, with 15 bases between them. CDR1 ENHRY and CDR2 SYGVKD come from the germline V gene. The CDR3 extends over 15 amino acids. Here the CDR3 DNA reads TGTGCCATCAGTGTCCGGGGGCTCGGGGACACTGAAGCTTTCTTT. It encodes CAISVRGLGDTEAFF.

This clone was recorded only once. The V call is TRBV19, the J call TRBJ1-4, with 9 bases fitting TRBD1. Germline-derived CDR1 and CDR2 are LNHDA and SQIVND (reference sequence). The length of the CDR3 is 14 residues. J gave up 7 bases and V 6 bases, and 6 bases lay outside the gene matches. The DNA for the CDR3 is TGTGCCAGTAGCGGGACAGGGCATAGTGAAAAACTGTTTTTT. Encoded protein: CASSGTGHSEKLFF.

The chain is built from TRBV19 and TRBJ2-3; 9 bases are a match to TRBD1. This CDR3 has 15 residues. The V segment lost 4 bases and the J segment 6 bases; nucleotides outside the gene matches: 8. Germline-derived CDR1 and CDR2 are LNHDA and SQIVND (reference sequence). CDR3 amino acids: CASSNLQGAWDTQYF. CDR3 bases: TGTGCCAGTAGTAACTTACAGGGGGCTTGGGATACGCAGTATTTT.

The chain is built from TRBV5-4 and TRBJ1-2, with D perhaps matching TRBD1 (5 bases). V lost 4 bases and J 3 bases, leaving 13 bases between the germline ends. Germline lookup yields CDR1 SGHNT and CDR2 YYREEE (reference sequence). The CDR3 totals 14 residues. CDR3 in DNA: TGTGCCAGCAGCGACCGGCAGGGCGACTATGGCTACACCTTC. It codes for CASSDRQGDYGYTF.

The chain carries TRBV6-5 and TRBJ1-6; TRBD1 matches 8 bases. J was trimmed by 7 bases and V by 2 bases; bases with no gene match: 7. The CDR3 is 16 amino acids. CDR1 and CDR2 (germline): MNHEY, SVGAGI. The CDR3 loop reads CASSYRAGGKNSPLHF. The CDR3 bases are TGTGCCAGCAGTTACAGGGCAGGGGGCAAAAATTCACCCCTCCACTTT.

The chain recombines TRBV19 with TRBJ1-2; TRBD1 might be the D (5 bases). CDR1 and CDR2 from the germline V gene are LNHDA and SQIVND (reference sequence). The V and J ends lost 6 bases and 4 bases respectively, with 18 bases between them. The CDR3 sequence is 15 residues long. CDR3 nucleotides: TGTGCCAGTAGCACAAGTCAGGGACCGTTCTATGGCTACACCTTC. Amino acids: CASSTSQGPFYGYTF. Together with reference TRBV19 and TRBJ1-2, the CDR3 gives the full variable domain: DGGITQSPKYLFRKEGQNVTLSCEQNLNHDAMYWYRQDPGQGLRLIYYSQIVNDFQKGDIAEGYSVSREKKESFPLTVTSAQKNPTAFYLCASSTSQGPFYGYTFGSGTRLTVV.

The chain uses TRBV7-2 and TRBJ1-5; 7 nucleotides line up with TRBD1. CDR3 length equals 15 residues. J gave up 6 bases and V 7 bases, and 12 bases lay outside the gene matches. Germline CDR1 reads SGHTA; CDR2 reads FQGNSA. The DNA of the CDR3 is TGTGCCAGCACCACAGGGGCGATGACAAGTCAGCCCCAGCATTTT. Translation gives CASTTGAMTSQPQHF.

V and J are TRBV28 and TRBJ1-6; 7 bases match TRBD1. Germline assignment: CDR1 MDHEN and CDR2 SYDVKM. The CDR3 consists of 15 residues. V shed 6 bases, J shed 5 bases, and the junction held 7 bases outside the gene matches. The CDR3 spells CASSPQGFDNSPLHF. CDR3 coding DNA: TGTGCCAGCAGCCCACAGGGGTTTGATAATTCACCCCTCCACTTT.

This clone appeared a single time. V and J are TRBV29-1 and TRBJ1-5; D gene ambiguous. Germline loops: CDR1 SQVTM, CDR2 ANQGSEA. This CDR3 is 14 amino acids long. V was cut by 4 bases and J by 1 base, with 11 bases left in between. The CDR3 loop is CSVAKGPSNQPQHF. Here the CDR3 DNA reads TGCAGCGTTGCAAAAGGCCCGAGCAATCAGCCCCAGCATTTT.

V is TRBV5-4 and J is TRBJ2-1; 8 bases align to TRBD1. The CDR3 totals 13 residues. The V gene's germline CDR1 is SGHNT and CDR2 YYREEE (reference sequence). The J segment lost 8 bases and the V segment lost 1 base, leaving 2 bases of the junction unmatched. The CDR3 DNA is TGTGCCAGCAGCTTGACAGGGGGAGATGAGCAGTTCTTC. Its translation: CASSLTGGDEQFF.

The chain carries TRBV6-5 and TRBJ1-2, with a weak D call TRBD1 (5 bases). This CDR3 spans 14 amino acids. Trimming cost V 5 bases and J 4 bases, with 14 bases left between them. CDR1 is MNHEY, CDR2 SVGAGI, per germline. This CDR3 reads CASSPGPSAYGYTF. CDR3 coding DNA: TGTGCCAGCAGTCCAGGGCCAAGTGCCTATGGCTACACCTTC.

The genes are TRBV30 and TRBJ1-5; 10 positions match TRBD1. The CDR3 has 16 residues. V shed 2 bases, J shed 2 bases, and the junction held 6 bases outside the gene matches. The V gene's germline CDR1 is GTSNPN and CDR2 SVGIG (reference sequence). The CDR3 reads CAWSSGTGVGNQPQHF. In DNA, the CDR3 is TGTGCCTGGAGTTCCGGGACAGGGGTCGGCAATCAGCCCCAGCATTTT.

Only a few counts were recorded for this clone. The gene calls are TRBV2 and TRBJ2-7, with TRBD2 as a possible D gene (5 bases). The CDR3 is made up of 15 amino acids. The V gene's germline CDR1 is SNHLY and CDR2 FYNNEI. Trimming removed 2 bases from V and 0 bases from J, with 11 bases in between. CDR3 sequence: CASSESADSSYEQYF. CDR3 nucleotides: TGTGCCAGCAGTGAATCAGCGGATAGCTCCTACGAGCAGTACTTC. The full variable domain, its missing parts supplied by reference TRBV2 and TRBJ2-7, is EPEVTQTPSHQVTQMGQEVILRCVPISNHLYFYWYRQILGQKVEFLVSFYNNEISEKSEIFDDQFSVERPDGSNFTLKIRSTKLEDSAMYFCASSESADSSYEQYFGPGTRLTVT.

The V call is TRBV16, the J call TRBJ1-2; 8 bases line up with TRBD1. With V trimmed by 8 bases and J by 2 bases, 7 bases remained unmatched. The germline V gene has CDR1 KGHSY and CDR2 FQNENV. The CDR3 has 14 amino acids. The CDR3 protein is CASRRGQGNYGYTF. The CDR3 region has the DNA TGTGCCAGCCGGAGAGGACAGGGCAACTATGGCTACACCTTC.

This chain connects TRBV25-1 to TRBJ2-1, with TRBD1 identical over 9 bases. Germline V gene sequence: CDR1 MGHDK, CDR2 SYGVNS. There are 14 residues in the CDR3. J was trimmed by 9 bases and V by 7 bases; bases with no gene match: 10. In DNA form, the CDR3 reads TGTGCCAGCACTTCAGACAGGGGGAGTAGTGAGCAGTTCTTC. Residues: CASTSDRGSSEQFF.

This clone was detected only once. The gene calls are TRBV11-2 and TRBJ1-5; D gene ambiguous. The CDR3 extends over 15 amino acids. Germline CDR1 is SGHAT and CDR2 is FQNNGV. V gave up 0 bases and J gave up 5 bases, with 11 bases separating them. The CDR3 spells CASSLDSGRYQPQHF. DNA of the CDR3: TGTGCCAGCAGCTTAGATTCCGGACGGTATCAGCCCCAGCATTTT.